The text below deals with one T cell receptor beta chain. Germline values: CDR1 DFQATT, CDR2 SNEGSKA (reference sequence). Trimming took 6 bases from V and 0 from J, leaving 12 bases between them. The CDR3 runs to 13 residues. The record originates from a study of blood T cell repertoires in COVID-19. Whole-study context: The United States, Italy and Spain provided the acute and convalescent COVID-19 samples. The analysed material was cDNA or gDNA that came from T cells, B-cell-depleted T cells, or PBMCs.

Authors' analysis steps: Amplified reference gene primers provided the basis for estimating nucleated cell counts. Profiling relied on immunoSEQ multiplex PCR, and the TCRdb table lists in-frame clones only, not all of them. D and trimming were read from the DNA, whereas the V and J calls and clone size are those reported in that table. The sample carries 60,000 to 90,000 clones, approximately 84% recorded once. The origin of this receptor is a man aged 55 to 70 with active or convalescent COVID-19. The specimen was peripheral blood. The chain joins TRBV20-1 to TRBJ2-7, with a possible D match to TRBD1 (6 bases). CDR3 in amino acids: CSASTGFSYEQYF. The CDR3 nucleotides read TGCAGTGCGAGTACAGGGTTCTCCTACGAGCAGTACTTC.